The entry below describes one T cell receptor (beta chain). TCRdb keeps only in-frame clones here, not all; method: immunoSEQ multiplex PCR. The data contain approximately 400,000 clones, 91% of them seen just once; the ten biggest clones take up 0.8% to 0.9%. This entry belongs to a study of blood T cell repertoires in COVID-19. Participant reports of clinical history set cohort assignment. V lost 3 bases, J lost 2 bases, and 7 bases stayed unmatched. CDR1 is LGHDT, CDR2 YNNKEL, per germline (reference sequence). This CDR3 is built from 15 residues. Sequencing was performed on PBMCs or T cells enriched from blood (not recorded which). The TCR comes from a woman between 40 and 50 years old who had been exposed to COVID-19. J is TRBJ2-7 and V is TRBV3-1 (or the pseudogene TRBV3-2), with 7 bases identical to TRBD2. As DNA, the CDR3 is TGTGCCAGCAGCCAGGGGGGGATTAAGGCCTACGAGCAGTACTTC. Protein: CASSQGGIKAYEQYF.